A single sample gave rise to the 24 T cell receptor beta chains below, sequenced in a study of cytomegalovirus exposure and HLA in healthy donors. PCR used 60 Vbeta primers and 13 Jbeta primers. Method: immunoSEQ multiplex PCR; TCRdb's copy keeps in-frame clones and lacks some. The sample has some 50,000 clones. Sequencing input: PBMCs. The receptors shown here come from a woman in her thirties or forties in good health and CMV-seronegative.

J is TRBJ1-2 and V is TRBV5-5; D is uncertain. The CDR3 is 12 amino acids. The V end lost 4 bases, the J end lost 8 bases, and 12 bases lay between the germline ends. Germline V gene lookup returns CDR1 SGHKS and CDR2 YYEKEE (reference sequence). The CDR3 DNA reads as TGTGCCAGCAGCCCGGACTTGCCCGGCTACACCTTC. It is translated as CASSPDLPGYTF.

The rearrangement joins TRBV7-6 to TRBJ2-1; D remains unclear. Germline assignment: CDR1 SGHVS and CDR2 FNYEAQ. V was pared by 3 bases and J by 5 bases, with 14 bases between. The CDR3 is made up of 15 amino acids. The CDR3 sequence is CASSFLADSDNEQFF. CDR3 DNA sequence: TGTGCCAGCAGCTTCTTGGCGGATTCCGACAATGAGCAGTTCTTC.

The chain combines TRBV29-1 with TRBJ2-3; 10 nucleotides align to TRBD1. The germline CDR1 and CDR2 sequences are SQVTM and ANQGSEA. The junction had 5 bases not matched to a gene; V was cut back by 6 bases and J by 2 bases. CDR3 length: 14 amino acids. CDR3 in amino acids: CSVTGTGDTDTQYF. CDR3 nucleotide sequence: TGCAGCGTGACGGGGACAGGGGACACAGATACGCAGTATTTT.

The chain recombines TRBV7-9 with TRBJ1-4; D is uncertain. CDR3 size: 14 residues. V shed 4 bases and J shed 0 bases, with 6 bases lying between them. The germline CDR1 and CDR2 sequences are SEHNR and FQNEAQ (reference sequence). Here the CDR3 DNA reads TGTGCCAGCAGCTCGGTAGCAACTAATGAAAAACTGTTTTTT. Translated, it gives CASSSVATNEKLFF.

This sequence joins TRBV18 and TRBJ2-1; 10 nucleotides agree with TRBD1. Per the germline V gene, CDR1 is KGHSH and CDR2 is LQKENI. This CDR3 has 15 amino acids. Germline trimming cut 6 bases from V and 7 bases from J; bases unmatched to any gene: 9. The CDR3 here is CASSSRDRGPNEQFF. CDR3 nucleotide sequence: TGTGCCAGCTCCTCACGGGACAGGGGACCGAATGAGCAGTTCTTC.

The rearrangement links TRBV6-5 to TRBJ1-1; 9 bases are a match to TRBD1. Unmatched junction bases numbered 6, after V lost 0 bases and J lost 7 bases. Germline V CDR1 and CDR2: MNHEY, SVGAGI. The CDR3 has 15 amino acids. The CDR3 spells CASSYSGQGGHEAFF. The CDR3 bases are TGTGCCAGCAGTTACTCGGGACAGGGAGGTCATGAAGCTTTCTTT.

CDR3 in DNA: TGTGCCAGCAGCCCGGTGGGTCCGGGCGAGCAGTACTTC. Translation gives CASSPVGPGEQYF. The rearrangement uses TRBV5-4 and TRBJ2-7; D is ambiguous. The CDR3 runs to 13 residues. V lost 4 bases and J 6 bases, leaving 14 bases between the germline ends. Germline V gene sequence: CDR1 SGHNT, CDR2 YYREEE (reference sequence).

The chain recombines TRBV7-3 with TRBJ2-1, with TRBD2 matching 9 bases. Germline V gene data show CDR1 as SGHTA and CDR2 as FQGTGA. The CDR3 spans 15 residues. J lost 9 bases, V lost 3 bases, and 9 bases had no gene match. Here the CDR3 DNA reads TGTGCCAGCAGCTTCTTAGCGGGAGCCCTGGGTGAGCAGTTCTTC. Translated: CASSFLAGALGEQFF.

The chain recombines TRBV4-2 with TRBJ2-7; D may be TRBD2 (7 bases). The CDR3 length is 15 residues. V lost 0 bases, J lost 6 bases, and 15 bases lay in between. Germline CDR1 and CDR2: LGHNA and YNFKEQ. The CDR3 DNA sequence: TGTGCCAGCAGCCAAGATTCCGGGGGGCCGGGCGAGCAGTACTTC. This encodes CASSQDSGGPGEQYF.

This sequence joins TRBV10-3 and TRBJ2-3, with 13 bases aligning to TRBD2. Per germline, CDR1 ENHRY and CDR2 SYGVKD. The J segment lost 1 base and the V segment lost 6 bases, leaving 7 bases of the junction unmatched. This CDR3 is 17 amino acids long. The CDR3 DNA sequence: TGTGCCATCAGAGAAGGACTAGCGGGAGTTGGCACAGATACGCAGTATTTT. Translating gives CAIREGLAGVGTDTQYF.

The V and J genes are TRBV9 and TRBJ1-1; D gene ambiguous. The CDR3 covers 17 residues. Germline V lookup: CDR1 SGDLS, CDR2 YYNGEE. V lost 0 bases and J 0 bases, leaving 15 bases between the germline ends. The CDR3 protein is CASSVAEATPMNTEAFF. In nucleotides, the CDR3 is TGTGCCAGCAGCGTAGCTGAGGCAACCCCGATGAACACTGAAGCTTTCTTT.

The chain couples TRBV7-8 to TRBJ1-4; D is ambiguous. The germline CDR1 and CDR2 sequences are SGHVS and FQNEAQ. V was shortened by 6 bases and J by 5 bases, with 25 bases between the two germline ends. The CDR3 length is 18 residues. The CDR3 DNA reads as TGTGCCAGCAGTGACGAGAGGTGTCTCCTAGTCGACAATGAAAAACTGTTTTTT. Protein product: CASSDERCLLVDNEKLFF.

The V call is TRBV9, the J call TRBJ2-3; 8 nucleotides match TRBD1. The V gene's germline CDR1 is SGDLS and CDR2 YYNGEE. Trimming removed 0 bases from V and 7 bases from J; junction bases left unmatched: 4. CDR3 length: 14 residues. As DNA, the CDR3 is TGTGCCAGCAGCGTAGGGACAGGGTTAAATACGCAGTATTTT. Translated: CASSVGTGLNTQYF.

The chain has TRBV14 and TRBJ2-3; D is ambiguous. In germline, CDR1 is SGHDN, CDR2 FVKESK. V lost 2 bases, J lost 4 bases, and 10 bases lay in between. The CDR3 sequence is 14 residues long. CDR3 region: CASSQNLPADTQYF. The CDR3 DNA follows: TGTGCCAGCAGCCAAAACCTACCGGCAGATACGCAGTATTTT.

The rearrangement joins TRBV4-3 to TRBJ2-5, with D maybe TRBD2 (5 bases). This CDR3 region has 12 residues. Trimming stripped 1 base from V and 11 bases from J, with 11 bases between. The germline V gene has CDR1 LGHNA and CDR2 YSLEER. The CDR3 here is CASSQGFGVQYF. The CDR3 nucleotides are TGCGCCAGCAGCCAAGGTTTCGGGGTGCAGTACTTC.

For the CDR3, the DNA is TGTGCCAGCAGTGAATATGGGGGCAGTGCCACTGAAGCTTTCTTT. Translation: CASSEYGGSATEAFF. The chain combines TRBV25-1 with TRBJ1-1, with TRBD1 as a possible D gene (6 bases). Germline V gives CDR1 MGHDK, CDR2 SYGVNS. The CDR3 is 15 residues long. The V end was cut by 0 bases, the J end by 4 bases, with 12 bases between.

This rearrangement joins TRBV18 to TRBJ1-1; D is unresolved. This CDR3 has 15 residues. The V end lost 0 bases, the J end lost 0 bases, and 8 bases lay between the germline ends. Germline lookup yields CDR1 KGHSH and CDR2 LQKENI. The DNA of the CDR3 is TGTGCCAGCTCACCACCGAACGAGCTGAACACTGAAGCTTTCTTT. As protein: CASSPPNELNTEAFF. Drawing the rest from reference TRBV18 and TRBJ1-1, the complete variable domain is NAGVMQNPRHLVRRRGQEARLRCSPMKGHSHVYWYRQLPEEGLKFMVYLQKENIIDESGMPKERFSAEFPKEGPSILRIQQVVRGDSAAYFCASSPPNELNTEAFFGQGTRLTVV.

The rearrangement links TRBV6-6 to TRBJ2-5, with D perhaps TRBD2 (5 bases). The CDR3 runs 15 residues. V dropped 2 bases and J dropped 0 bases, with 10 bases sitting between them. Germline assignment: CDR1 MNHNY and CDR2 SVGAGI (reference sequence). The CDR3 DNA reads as TGTGCCAGCAGTTACGCTGGGGAGTACCAAGAGACCCAGTACTTC. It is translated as CASSYAGEYQETQYF.

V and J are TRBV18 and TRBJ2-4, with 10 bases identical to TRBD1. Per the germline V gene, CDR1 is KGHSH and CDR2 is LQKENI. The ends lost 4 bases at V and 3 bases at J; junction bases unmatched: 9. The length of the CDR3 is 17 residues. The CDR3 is CASSHVGQGFGKNIQYF. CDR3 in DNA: TGTGCCAGCTCACACGTGGGACAGGGGTTCGGCAAAAACATTCAGTACTTC.

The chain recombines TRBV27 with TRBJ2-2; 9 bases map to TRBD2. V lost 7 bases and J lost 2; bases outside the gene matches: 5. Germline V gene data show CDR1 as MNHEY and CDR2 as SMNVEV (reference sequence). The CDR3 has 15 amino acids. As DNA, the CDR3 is TGTGCCAGCACAAGCGGGAGGCTTAACACCGGGGAGCTGTTTTTT. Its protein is CASTSGRLNTGELFF.

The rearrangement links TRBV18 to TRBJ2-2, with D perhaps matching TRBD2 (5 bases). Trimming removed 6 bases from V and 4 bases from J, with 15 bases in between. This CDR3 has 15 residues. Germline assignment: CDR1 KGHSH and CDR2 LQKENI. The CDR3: CASSARTAGTGELFF. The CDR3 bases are TGTGCCAGCTCGGCTAGGACGGCGGGCACCGGGGAGCTGTTTTTT.

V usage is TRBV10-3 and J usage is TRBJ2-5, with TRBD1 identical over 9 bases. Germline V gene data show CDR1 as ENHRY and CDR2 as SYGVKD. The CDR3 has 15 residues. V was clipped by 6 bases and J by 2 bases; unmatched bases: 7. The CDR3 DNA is TGTGCCATCAGGCGGGGACAGGGAGTTCAAGAGACCCAGTACTTC. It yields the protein CAIRRGQGVQETQYF.

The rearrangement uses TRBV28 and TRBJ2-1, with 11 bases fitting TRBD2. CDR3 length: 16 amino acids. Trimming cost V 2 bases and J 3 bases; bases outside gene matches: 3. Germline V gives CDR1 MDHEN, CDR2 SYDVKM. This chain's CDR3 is CASSLPTSGSYNEQFF. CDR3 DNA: TGTGCCAGCAGTTTACCCACTAGCGGGAGCTACAATGAGCAGTTCTTC.

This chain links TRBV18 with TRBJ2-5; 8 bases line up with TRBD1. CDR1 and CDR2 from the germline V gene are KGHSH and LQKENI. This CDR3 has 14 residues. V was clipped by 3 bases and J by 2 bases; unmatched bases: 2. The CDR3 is CASSPRTGQETQYF. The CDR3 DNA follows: TGTGCCAGCTCACCTAGGACAGGGCAAGAGACCCAGTACTTC.